The next 14 T cell receptor beta chains were all read from a single sample in a study of shared clonotypes between healthy human individuals. Clones were read by immunoSEQ multiplex PCR, and TCRdb kept only the in-frame ones, dropping some. The sample shows 2,500,000 or so clones, roughly 92% of them seen only once. Sequenced material: naive CD4+ T cells sorted from blood. Subset noted: CD45RA+ positively selected. The receptors here all came from a young man in good health.

The chain combines TRBV30 with TRBJ2-1; D gene unclear. This CDR3 region has 14 residues. Germline V gene lookup returns CDR1 GTSNPN and CDR2 SVGIG (reference sequence). V was shortened by 3 bases and J by 6 bases, with 15 bases between the two germline ends. The CDR3 bases are TGTGCCTGGAGGAGAGATGGAAGATTCAATGAGCAGTTCTTC. It codes for CAWRRDGRFNEQFF.

J is TRBJ2-7 and V is TRBV4-1; D assignment may be TRBD1 or TRBD2 (5 bases each). Trimming left V 5 bases short and J 3 bases short, with 17 bases between. CDR1 MGHRA and CDR2 YSYEKL come from the germline V gene. The CDR3 has 15 amino acids. The CDR3 nucleotides read TGCGCCAGCAGCATCGTCCAGGGACCTAACTACGAGCAGTACTTC. The encoded protein is CASSIVQGPNYEQYF.

The J gene is TRBJ2-5, the V gene TRBV7-9; no clear D gene. V lost 5 bases to trimming and J lost 2 bases, with 12 bases between them. Germline lookup yields CDR1 SEHNR and CDR2 FQNEAQ (reference sequence). The CDR3 is 14 residues long. The CDR3 DNA sequence: TGTGCCAGCAGCACATGGTTAGATCAAGAGACCCAGTACTTC. Translation: CASSTWLDQETQYF.

This chain uses TRBV5-6 with TRBJ1-5, with 9 positions matching TRBD1. This CDR3 has 17 residues. Looked up from germline, CDR1 is SGHDT and CDR2 is YYEEEE. V was pared by 0 bases and J by 4 bases, with 8 bases of the junction left unmatched. CDR3 protein: CASSLEGDRVPNQPQHF. The CDR3, as DNA: TGTGCCAGCAGCTTGGAGGGGGACAGGGTCCCTAATCAGCCCCAGCATTTT.

The CDR3 DNA reads as TGTGCCAGCAGGCGGGACTCAAACACCGGGGAGCTGTTTTTT. Residues: CASRRDSNTGELFF. V is TRBV6-5 and J is TRBJ2-2; a possible D gene is TRBD2 (6 bases). The CDR3 is 14 amino acids. Trimming stripped 6 bases from V and 2 bases from J, with 10 bases between. CDR1 and CDR2 from the germline V gene are MNHEY and SVGAGI.

CDR3 coding DNA: TGTGCCAGCAGCTTACAGAGCGGGGGGACCCTGGATACGCAGTATTTT. Translating gives CASSLQSGGTLDTQYF. The chain recombines TRBV11-2 with TRBJ2-3, with 9 bases fitting TRBD2. Germline CDR1 reads SGHAT; CDR2 reads FQNNGV. This CDR3 contains 16 residues. J gave up 6 bases and V 2 bases, and 9 bases lay outside the gene matches.

The chain recombines TRBV11-2 with TRBJ1-4; possible D gene TRBD1, 5 bases. The CDR3 is 15 amino acids. V was shortened by 0 bases and J by 7 bases, with 12 bases between the two germline ends. Germline V lookup: CDR1 SGHAT, CDR2 FQNNGV. CDR3 in amino acids: CASSLDWGFGEKLFF. The CDR3 nucleotides read TGTGCCAGCAGCTTAGATTGGGGGTTCGGTGAAAAACTGTTTTTT.

This chain uses TRBV20-1 with TRBJ1-1, with D possibly matching TRBD1 (6 bases). V lost 5 bases, J lost 5 bases, and 9 bases lay in between. The CDR3 extends over 11 amino acids. Germline V CDR1 and CDR2: DFQATT, SNEGSKA (reference sequence). The CDR3 sequence: CSAEGGTEAFF. Written as DNA, the CDR3 is TGCAGTGCTGAGGGGGGGACTGAAGCTTTCTTT.

The CDR3 here is CASRAAPANTGELFF. CDR3 bases: TGTGCCAGCCGGGCGGCCCCGGCGAACACCGGGGAGCTGTTTTTT. This chain links TRBV7-2 with TRBJ2-2, with no clear D. The CDR3 has 15 residues. From germline, CDR1 is SGHTA and CDR2 FQGNSA. V gave up 8 bases and J gave up 0 bases, with 13 bases separating them.

The V call is TRBV27, the J call TRBJ1-1, with 7 bases identical to TRBD1. The CDR3 loop spans 12 amino acids. CDR1 is MNHEY, CDR2 SMNVEV, per germline (reference sequence). V was clipped by 6 bases and J by 7 bases; unmatched bases: 5. Written as DNA, the CDR3 is TGTGCCAGCAGAACGTGGACAGGTGAAGCTTTCTTT. Amino acid sequence: CASRTWTGEAFF.

This clone was counted a single time. The V and J genes are TRBV11-2 and TRBJ2-7, with a tentative D call TRBD2 (6 bases). Germline CDR1 reads SGHAT; CDR2 reads FQNNGV. This CDR3 is built from 15 residues. Between the trimmed V and J ends, which lost 9 bases and 4 bases, there was a span of 22 bases. In DNA form, the CDR3 reads TGTGCCAGTACCAGGACGGGAGTTACGTTATACGAGCAGTACTTC. Its protein product is CASTRTGVTLYEQYF.

This clone showed up just a few times. The sample has other DNA sequences that encode this CDR3 too. The rearrangement joins TRBV29-1 to TRBJ1-1, with 10 bases lining up with TRBD1. The junction had 4 bases not matched to a gene; V was cut back by 7 bases and J by 2 bases. Germline V gives CDR1 SQVTM, CDR2 ANQGSEA. This CDR3 is built from 13 residues. The CDR3, as DNA: TGCAGCGGGGGACAGGGGACCAACACTGAAGCTTTCTTT. Protein sequence: CSGGQGTNTEAFF. Drawing the rest from reference TRBV29-1 and TRBJ1-1, the complete variable domain is SAVISQKPSRDICQRGTSLTIQCQVDSQVTMMFWYRQQPGQSLTLIATANQGSEATYESGFVIDKFPISRPNLTFSTLTVSNMSPEDSSIYLCSGGQGTNTEAFFGQGTRLTVV.

V and J are TRBV7-2 and TRBJ2-1, with unresolved D. This CDR3 region has 14 residues. Germline values: CDR1 SGHTA, CDR2 FQGNSA. V gave up 5 bases and J gave up 8 bases, with 16 bases separating them. The CDR3 coding sequence is TGTGCCAGCAGCCTAGGCCGGACGGTGCATGAGCAGTTCTTC. As protein: CASSLGRTVHEQFF. Full variable domain (missing parts from reference TRBV7-2 and TRBJ2-1): GAGVSQSPSNKVTEKGKDVELRCDPISGHTALYWYRQSLGQGLEFLIYFQGNSAPDKSGLPSDRFSAERTGGSVSTLTIQRTQQEDSAVYLCASSLGRTVHEQFFGPGTRLTVL.

This clone is a singleton in its sample. The chain links TRBV7-2 to TRBJ2-7, with 9 bases aligning to TRBD1. J gave up 3 bases and V 10 bases, and 13 bases lay outside the gene matches. Germline lookup yields CDR1 SGHTA and CDR2 FQGNSA. The CDR3 covers 15 residues. CDR3 amino acids: CATRLDRTGVYEQYF. CDR3 DNA: TGTGCCACCCGTCTTGACCGGACAGGGGTCTACGAGCAGTACTTC. The whole variable domain, remainder taken from reference TRBV7-2 and TRBJ2-7, is GAGVSQSPSNKVTEKGKDVELRCDPISGHTALYWYRQSLGQGLEFLIYFQGNSAPDKSGLPSDRFSAERTGGSVSTLTIQRTQQEDSAVYLCATRLDRTGVYEQYFGPGTRLTVT.